These 21 T cell receptor beta chains came from one sample sequenced in a study of blood T cells in healthy people across ages (dated by TCRdb to between 2014 and 2017). Library creation used 5' RACE. TCRdb names Illumina HiSeq 2500 as the instrument used. The second PCR ran for about 7 to 11 cycles and used a J-beta primer mix along with a sample-barcoded 5' primer. The public reads were run again by TCRdb, first through fastp at Q25 and then through MiXCR, and only productive beta chains were kept. CDR3 protein sequences are deduplicated, and each keeps its most common genes and DNA. Counted in this sample were some 1,500,000 distinct CDR3 sequences; about 42% of them appeared once. The ten largest clones take up around 4% of the sample. Sequenced input: blood. The source of these receptors is a woman aged 18-35 years in good health.

This clonotype was seen more than once but under ten times. The chain couples TRBV12-3 or TRBV12-4 to TRBJ1-2; 7 bases are a match to TRBD1. V lost 2 bases, J lost 7 bases, and 7 bases stayed unmatched. There are 14 residues in the CDR3. CDR3 protein: CASSLRQGGSGYTF. As DNA, the CDR3 is TGTGCCAGCAGTTTACGACAGGGTGGAAGTGGCTACACCTTC.

This clonotype was found a few times. This chain uses TRBV14 with TRBJ1-5; TRBD1 agrees at 7 bases. Per germline, CDR1 SGHDN and CDR2 FVKESK. The CDR3 runs 20 residues. Unmatched junction bases numbered 18, after V lost 2 bases and J lost 2 bases. DNA of the CDR3: TGTGCCAGCAGCCAAAGGTATACTGTACAGGGGCGGATAGGCAATCAGCCCCAGCATTTT. It is translated as CASSQRYTVQGRIGNQPQHF.

There are many counts of this clonotype. The chain employs TRBV20-1 and TRBJ1-6, with 8 bases identical to TRBD1. Trimming took 7 bases from V and 7 from J; bases not matched to a gene: 3. Germline CDR1 DFQATT, CDR2 SNEGSKA (reference sequence). The CDR3 spans 12 residues. CDR3 sequence: CSGRTGNSPLHF. The CDR3 bases are TGCAGTGGGAGGACAGGGAATTCACCCCTCCACTTT.

This chain uses TRBV12-3 or TRBV12-4 with TRBJ2-1; 8 nucleotides match TRBD1. V trimming: 5 bases; J trimming: 1 base; junction bases outside the gene matches: 1. The CDR3 totals 14 residues. CDR3 protein: CASSGDRSYNEQFF. CDR3 DNA: TGTGCCAGCAGTGGGGACAGGTCCTACAATGAGCAGTTCTTC.

This clonotype has only a few counts. The chain uses TRBV9 and TRBJ1-2; D is unresolved. The CDR3 is 15 residues long. Trimming pared 0 bases from V and 4 bases from J, leaving 13 bases between. Germline V gene sequence: CDR1 SGDLS, CDR2 YYNGEE. As DNA, the CDR3 is TGTGCCAGCAGCGTAGGAGACCTCCTTGGCTATGGCTACACCTTC. Its protein is CASSVGDLLGYGYTF. The variable domain in full, with the rest retrieved from reference TRBV9 and TRBJ1-2, is DSGVTQTPKHLITATGQRVTLRCSPRSGDLSVYWYQQSLDQGLQFLIQYYNGEERAKGNILERFSAQQFPDLHSELNLSSLELGDSALYFCASSVGDLLGYGYTFGSGTRLTVV.

The chain has TRBV28 and TRBJ2-5, with D possibly matching TRBD2 (5 bases). This CDR3 has 12 amino acids. Trimming shortened V by 5 bases and J by 11 bases, and 15 bases separated the two germline ends. Germline V CDR1 and CDR2: MDHEN, SYDVKM. The chain's CDR3 is CASSLNREEQYF. The CDR3, as DNA: TGTGCCAGCAGTCTTAACCGGGAAGAGCAGTACTTC. The entire variable domain, with the rest obtained from reference TRBV28 and TRBJ2-5, is as follows: DVKVTQSSRYLVKRTGEKVFLECVQDMDHENMFWYRQDPGLGLRLIYFSYDVKMKEKGDIPEGYSVSREKKERFSLILESASTNQTSMYLCASSLNREEQYFGPGTRLLVL.

The chain is built from TRBV4-3 and TRBJ2-3, with 11 bases fitting TRBD2. This CDR3 has 17 residues. J lost 0 bases, V lost 1 base, and 3 bases had no gene match. In germline, CDR1 is LGHNA, CDR2 YSLEER. CDR3 sequence reads: CASSQATSGTSTDTQYF. For the CDR3, the DNA is TGCGCCAGCAGCCAAGCGACTAGCGGGACTAGCACAGATACGCAGTATTTT.

The chain employs TRBV2 and TRBJ1-1, with 8 positions matching TRBD1. Germline V gives CDR1 SNHLY, CDR2 FYNNEI. Losses at the gene ends were 5 bases for V and 5 bases for J; bases not matched to a gene: 7. The CDR3 totals 14 residues. In DNA form, the CDR3 reads TGTGCCAGCAGTATAACAGGGGGGAGTACTGAAGCTTTCTTT. As protein: CASSITGGSTEAFF. The complete variable domain, with remaining parts taken from reference TRBV2 and TRBJ1-1, reads EPEVTQTPSHQVTQMGQEVILRCVPISNHLYFYWYRQILGQKVEFLVSFYNNEISEKSEIFDDQFSVERPDGSNFTLKIRSTKLEDSAMYFCASSITGGSTEAFFGQGTRLTVV.

The V call is TRBV10-3, the J call TRBJ2-5; D could derive from TRBD1 or TRBD2 (5 bases each). This CDR3 spans 13 amino acids. Per germline, CDR1 ENHRY and CDR2 SYGVKD. V lost 8 bases and J 2 bases, leaving 12 bases between the germline ends. The CDR3 reads CAISRDGQETQYF. The CDR3 nucleotides are TGTGCCATCTCTCGGGACGGACAAGAGACCCAGTACTTC.

There are a few counts of this clonotype. The chain employs TRBV7-2 and TRBJ1-1; D remains ambiguous. Trimming stripped 3 bases from V and 0 bases from J, with 11 bases between. Germline V lookup: CDR1 SGHTA, CDR2 FQGNSA. The CDR3 is made up of 15 amino acids. The CDR3 DNA is TGTGCCAGCAGCTTCTTCGGCCGATTGAACACTGAAGCTTTCTTT. This translates into CASSFFGRLNTEAFF.

V is TRBV3-1 and J is TRBJ2-7; TRBD1 matches 8 bases. The CDR3 is 14 residues long. Looked up from germline, CDR1 is LGHDT and CDR2 is YNNKEL (reference sequence). Trimming cost V 3 bases and J 3 bases; bases outside gene matches: 4. The CDR3 nucleotides read TGTGCCAGCAGCCACCCAGGGGGCAGCTACGAGCAGTACTTC. It codes for CASSHPGGSYEQYF.

This clonotype has just a few counts. This rearrangement joins TRBV28 to TRBJ2-2; 7 bases match TRBD1. Germline V gene data show CDR1 as MDHEN and CDR2 as SYDVKM. The CDR3 covers 15 residues. Unmatched junction bases numbered 8, after V lost 3 bases and J lost 7 bases. CDR3 residues: CASSFRRQGGGELFF. CDR3 coding DNA: TGTGCCAGCAGTTTCCGGAGACAGGGTGGCGGGGAGCTGTTTTTT.

This clonotype was seen ten or more times. The V call is TRBV7-2, the J call TRBJ1-2; the D gene is possibly TRBD1 (5 bases). Trimming shortened V by 1 base and J by 4 bases, and 10 bases separated the two germline ends. The CDR3 is made up of 14 amino acids. The germline V gene has CDR1 SGHTA and CDR2 FQGNSA. CDR3 bases: TGTGCCAGCAGCTTAGAGACAGTATTCTATGGCTACACCTTC. This gives the protein CASSLETVFYGYTF.

There are a few counts of this clonotype. V gene TRBV10-3 combines with J gene TRBJ1-2; a possible D gene is TRBD1 (5 bases). This CDR3 comprises 14 residues. Germline lookup yields CDR1 ENHRY and CDR2 SYGVKD. Trimming removed 4 bases at V and 3 bases at J, with 12 bases between. CDR3 in amino acids: CAISGYGGDYGYTF. The DNA for the CDR3 is TGTGCCATCAGTGGTTACGGGGGGGACTATGGCTACACCTTC.

This clonotype was counted once. At one boundary the junction diverges from the germline segment, which might be a read error. This chain links TRBV6-5 with TRBJ2-5; D gene ambiguous. This CDR3 has 15 residues. Germline lookup yields CDR1 MNHEY and CDR2 SVGAGI. For the CDR3, the DNA is TGTGCCAGCAGTTACTTCTCGACTGCCAAAGAGACCCGGTACTTC. The encoded protein is CASSYFSTAKETRYF.

The chain couples TRBV6-6 to TRBJ2-1, with 12 bases aligning to TRBD2. This CDR3 is 15 amino acids long. Losses at the gene ends were 5 bases for V and 7 bases for J; bases not matched to a gene: 6. Germline V CDR1 and CDR2: MNHNY, SVGAGI (reference sequence). CDR3 bases: TGTGCCAGCAGTACCCTAGCGGGGGGGCTGAATGAGCAGTTCTTC. It specifies CASSTLAGGLNEQFF.

This clonotype was counted between two and nine times. The chain joins TRBV20-1 to TRBJ2-1; the match to TRBD2 covers 7 bases. The germline V gene has CDR1 DFQATT and CDR2 SNEGSKA (reference sequence). V gave up 5 bases and J gave up 6 bases; unmatched junction bases: 13. This CDR3 is 15 amino acids long. The CDR3 DNA reads as TGCAGTGCTTTCCCTGGTAGCGGGTTGATCAATGAGCAGTTCTTC. Translation: CSAFPGSGLINEQFF.

This clonotype was observed a few times. V is TRBV18 and J is TRBJ2-6, with unresolved D. Germline V gives CDR1 KGHSH, CDR2 LQKENI. With 3 bases removed from V and 2 bases from J, the gap between germline ends came to 8 bases. This CDR3 is built from 15 residues. The CDR3 spells CASSPQWAGANVLTF. As DNA, the CDR3 is TGTGCCAGCTCACCTCAGTGGGCTGGGGCCAACGTCCTGACTTTC.

The chain's CDR3 is CASGGGQTYNEQFF. DNA of the CDR3: TGTGCCAGCGGGGGGGGGCAAACCTACAATGAGCAGTTCTTC. The chain joins TRBV2 to TRBJ2-1; TRBD2 is a possible D gene (7 bases). Per germline, CDR1 SNHLY and CDR2 FYNNEI. The CDR3 is 14 residues long. The V gene lost 8 bases and the J gene lost 2 bases, with 13 bases spanning the gap.

This clonotype has more than one count but fewer than ten. V usage is TRBV6-6 and J usage is TRBJ2-2; D remains ambiguous. V lost 3 bases to trimming and J lost 1 base, with 9 bases between them. CDR3 size: 15 residues. Germline CDR1 is MNHNY and CDR2 is SVGAGI (reference sequence). CDR3 loop: CASSYSDMNTGELFF. The CDR3 DNA reads TGTGCCAGCAGTTATTCAGACATGAACACCGGGGAGCTGTTTTTT.

In nucleotides, the CDR3 is TGCAGCGTTGGAGGACAAGGGGACGCGAGCTCCTACAATGAGCAGTACTTC. It encodes CSVGGQGDASSYNEQYF. The chain employs TRBV29-1 and TRBJ2-1, with D possibly called TRBD1 or TRBD2 (5 bases each). The J call may be in error: the DNA end matches TRBJ2-7 better. Germline-derived CDR1 and CDR2 are SQVTM and ANQGSEA. The CDR3 loop spans 17 amino acids.